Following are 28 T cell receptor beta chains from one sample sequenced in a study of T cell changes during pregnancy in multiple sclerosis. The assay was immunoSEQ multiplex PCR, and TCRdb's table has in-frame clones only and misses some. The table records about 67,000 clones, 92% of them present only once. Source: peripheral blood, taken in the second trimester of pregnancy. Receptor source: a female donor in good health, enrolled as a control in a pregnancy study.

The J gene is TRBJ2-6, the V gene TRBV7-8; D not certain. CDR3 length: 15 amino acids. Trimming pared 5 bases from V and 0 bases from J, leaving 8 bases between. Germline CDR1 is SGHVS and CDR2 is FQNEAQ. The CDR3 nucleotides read TGTGCCAGCAGCACCCTATTCTCTGGGGCCAACGTCCTGACTTTC. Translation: CASSTLFSGANVLTF. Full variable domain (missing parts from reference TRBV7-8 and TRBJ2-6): GAGVSQSPRYKVAKRGQDVALRCDPISGHVSLFWYQQALGQGPEFLTYFQNEAQLDKSGLPSDRFFAERPEGSVSTLKIQRTQQEDSAVYLCASSTLFSGANVLTFGAGSRLTVL.

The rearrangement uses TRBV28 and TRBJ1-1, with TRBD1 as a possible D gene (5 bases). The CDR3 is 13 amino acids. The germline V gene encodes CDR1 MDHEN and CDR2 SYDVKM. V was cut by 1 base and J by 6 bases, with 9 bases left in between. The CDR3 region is CASSLYGGAEAFF. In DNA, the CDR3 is TGTGCCAGCAGTTTATATGGGGGGGCTGAAGCTTTCTTT.

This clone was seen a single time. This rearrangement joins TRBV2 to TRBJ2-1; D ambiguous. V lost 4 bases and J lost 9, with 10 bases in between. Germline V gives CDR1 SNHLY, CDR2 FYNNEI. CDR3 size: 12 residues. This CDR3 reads CASSGIASEQFF. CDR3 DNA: TGTGCCAGCAGTGGGATAGCTAGTGAGCAGTTCTTC.

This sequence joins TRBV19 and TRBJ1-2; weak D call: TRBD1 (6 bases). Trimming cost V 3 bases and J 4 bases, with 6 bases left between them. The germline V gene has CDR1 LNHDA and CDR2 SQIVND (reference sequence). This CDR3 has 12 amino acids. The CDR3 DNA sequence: TGTGCCAGTAGTATGGACAGCTATGGCTACACCTTC. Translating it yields CASSMDSYGYTF.

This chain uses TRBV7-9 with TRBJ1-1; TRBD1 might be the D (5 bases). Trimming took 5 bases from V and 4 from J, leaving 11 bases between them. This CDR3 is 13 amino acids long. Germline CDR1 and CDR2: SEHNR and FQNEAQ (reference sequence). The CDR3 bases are TGTGCCAGCAGCCCCAGGGTTGGCACTGAAGCTTTCTTT. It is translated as CASSPRVGTEAFF.

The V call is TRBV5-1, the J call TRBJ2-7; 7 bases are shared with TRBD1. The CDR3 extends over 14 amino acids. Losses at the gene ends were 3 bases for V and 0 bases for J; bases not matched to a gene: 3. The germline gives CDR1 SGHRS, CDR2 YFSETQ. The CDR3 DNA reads TGCGCCAGCAGCTGGGGGACAGTCTCCTACGAGCAGTACTTC. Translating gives CASSWGTVSYEQYF.

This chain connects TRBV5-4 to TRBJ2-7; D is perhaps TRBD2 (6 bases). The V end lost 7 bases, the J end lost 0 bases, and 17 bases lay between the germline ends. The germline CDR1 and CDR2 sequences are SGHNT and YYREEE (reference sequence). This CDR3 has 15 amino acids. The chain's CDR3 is CASFRGPGGSYEQYF. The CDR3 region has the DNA TGTGCCAGCTTCCGTGGACCCGGGGGCTCCTACGAGCAGTACTTC. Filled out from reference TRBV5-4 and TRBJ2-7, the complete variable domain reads ETGVTQSPTHLIKTRGQQVTLRCSSQSGHNTVSWYQQALGQGPQFIFQYYREEENGRGNFPPRFSGLQFPNYSSELNVNALELDDSALYLCASFRGPGGSYEQYFGPGTRLTVT.

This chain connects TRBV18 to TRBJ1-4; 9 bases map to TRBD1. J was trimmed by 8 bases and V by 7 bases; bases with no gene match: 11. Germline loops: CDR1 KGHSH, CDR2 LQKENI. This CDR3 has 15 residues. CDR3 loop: CASWTGQGLGEKLFF. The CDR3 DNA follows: TGTGCCAGCTGGACGGGACAGGGATTAGGCGAAAAACTGTTTTTT. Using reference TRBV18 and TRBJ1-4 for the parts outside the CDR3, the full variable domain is NAGVMQNPRHLVRRRGQEARLRCSPMKGHSHVYWYRQLPEEGLKFMVYLQKENIIDESGMPKERFSAEFPKEGPSILRIQQVVRGDSAAYFCASWTGQGLGEKLFFGSGTQLSVL.

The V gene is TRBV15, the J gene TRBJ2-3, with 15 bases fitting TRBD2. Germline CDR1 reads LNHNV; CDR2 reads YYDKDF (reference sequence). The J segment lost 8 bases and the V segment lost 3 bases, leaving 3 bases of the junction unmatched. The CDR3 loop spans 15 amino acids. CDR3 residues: CATSSGLAGGGTQYF. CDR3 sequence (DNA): TGTGCCACCAGCAGCGGACTAGCGGGAGGGGGTACGCAGTATTTT.

The CDR3 sequence: CASSVRVDRADGYTF. The CDR3 nucleotides read TGTGCCAGCAGCGTAAGGGTGGACAGGGCTGATGGCTACACCTTC. V and J are TRBV9 and TRBJ1-2; 8 nucleotides line up with TRBD1. Germline-derived CDR1 and CDR2 are SGDLS and YYNGEE. The CDR3 runs 15 residues. J gave up 6 bases and V 1 base, and 8 bases lay outside the gene matches. Complete variable domain (other parts from reference TRBV9 and TRBJ1-2): DSGVTQTPKHLITATGQRVTLRCSPRSGDLSVYWYQQSLDQGLQFLIQYYNGEERAKGNILERFSAQQFPDLHSELNLSSLELGDSALYFCASSVRVDRADGYTFGSGTRLTVV.

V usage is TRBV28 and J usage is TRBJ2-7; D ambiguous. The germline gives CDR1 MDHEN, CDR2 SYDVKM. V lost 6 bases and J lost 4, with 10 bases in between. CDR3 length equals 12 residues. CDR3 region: CASRLIGYEQYF. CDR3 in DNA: TGTGCCAGCAGACTAATCGGGTACGAGCAGTACTTC.

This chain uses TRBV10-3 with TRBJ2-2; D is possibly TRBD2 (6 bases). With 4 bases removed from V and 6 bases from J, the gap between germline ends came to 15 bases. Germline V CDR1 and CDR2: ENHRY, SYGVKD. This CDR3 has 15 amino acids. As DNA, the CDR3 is TGTGCCATCAGTGTATCCTTAACGGGGGCCGGGGAGCTGTTTTTT. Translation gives CAISVSLTGAGELFF.

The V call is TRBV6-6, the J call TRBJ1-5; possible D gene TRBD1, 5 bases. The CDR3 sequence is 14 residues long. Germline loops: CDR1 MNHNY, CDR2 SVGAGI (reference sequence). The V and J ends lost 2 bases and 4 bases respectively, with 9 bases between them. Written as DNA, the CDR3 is TGTGCCAGCAGTTACATCACAGGAAATCAGCCCCAGCATTTT. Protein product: CASSYITGNQPQHF.

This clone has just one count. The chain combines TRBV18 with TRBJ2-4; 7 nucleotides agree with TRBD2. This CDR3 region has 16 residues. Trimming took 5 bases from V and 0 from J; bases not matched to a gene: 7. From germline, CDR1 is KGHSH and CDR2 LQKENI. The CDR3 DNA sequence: TGTGCCAGCTCATCCAAGCGGGGAGTAGCCAAAAACATTCAGTACTTC. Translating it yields CASSSKRGVAKNIQYF.

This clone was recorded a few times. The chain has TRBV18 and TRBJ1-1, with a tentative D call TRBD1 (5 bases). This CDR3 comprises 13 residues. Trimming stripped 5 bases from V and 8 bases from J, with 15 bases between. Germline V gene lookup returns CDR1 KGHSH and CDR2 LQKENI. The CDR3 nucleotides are TGTGCCAGCTCATCTCGGGACTTGAAGGAAGCTTTCTTT. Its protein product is CASSSRDLKEAFF.

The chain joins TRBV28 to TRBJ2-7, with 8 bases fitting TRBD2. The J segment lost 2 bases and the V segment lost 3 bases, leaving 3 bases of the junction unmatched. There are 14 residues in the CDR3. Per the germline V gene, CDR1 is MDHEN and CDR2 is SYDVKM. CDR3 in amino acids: CASSLAGGPYEQYF. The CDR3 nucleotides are TGTGCCAGCAGTTTGGCGGGAGGCCCCTACGAGCAGTACTTC.

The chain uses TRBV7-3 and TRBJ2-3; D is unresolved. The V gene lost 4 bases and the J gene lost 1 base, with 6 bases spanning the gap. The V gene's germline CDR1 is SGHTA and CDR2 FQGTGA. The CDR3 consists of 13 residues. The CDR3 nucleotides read TGTGCCAGCAGCTCCCAGGGCACAGATACGCAGTATTTT. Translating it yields CASSSQGTDTQYF. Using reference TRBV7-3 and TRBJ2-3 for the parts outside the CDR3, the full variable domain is GAGVSQTPSNKVTEKGKYVELRCDPISGHTALYWYRQSLGQGPEFLIYFQGTGAADDSGLPNDRFFAVRPEGSVSTLKIQRTERGDSAVYLCASSSQGTDTQYFGPGTRLTVL.

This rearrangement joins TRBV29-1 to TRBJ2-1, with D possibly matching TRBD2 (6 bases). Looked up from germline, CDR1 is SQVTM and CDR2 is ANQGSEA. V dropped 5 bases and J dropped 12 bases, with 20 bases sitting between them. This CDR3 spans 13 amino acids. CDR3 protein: CSVTSSAQGSQFF. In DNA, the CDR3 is TGCAGCGTTACATCTAGCGCCCAGGGATCGCAGTTCTTC.

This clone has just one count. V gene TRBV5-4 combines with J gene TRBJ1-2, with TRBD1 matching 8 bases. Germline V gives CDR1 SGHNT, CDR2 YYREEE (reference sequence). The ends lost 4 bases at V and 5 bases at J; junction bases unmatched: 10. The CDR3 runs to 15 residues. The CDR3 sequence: CASSPDRAGIYGYTF. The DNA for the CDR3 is TGTGCCAGCAGCCCGGACAGGGCGGGGATTTATGGCTACACCTTC.

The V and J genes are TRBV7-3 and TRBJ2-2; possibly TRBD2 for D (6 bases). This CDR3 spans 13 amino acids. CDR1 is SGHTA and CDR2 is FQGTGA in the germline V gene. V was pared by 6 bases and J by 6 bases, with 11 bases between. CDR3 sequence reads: CASSLTSAGELFF. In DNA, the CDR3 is TGTGCCAGCAGTCTGACTAGTGCCGGGGAGCTGTTTTTT.

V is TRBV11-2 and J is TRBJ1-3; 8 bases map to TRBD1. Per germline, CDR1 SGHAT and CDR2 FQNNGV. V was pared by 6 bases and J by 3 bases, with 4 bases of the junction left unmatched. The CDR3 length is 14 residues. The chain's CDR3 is CASRNDRGGNTIYF. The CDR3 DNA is TGTGCCAGCAGGAACGACAGGGGTGGAAACACCATATATTTT.

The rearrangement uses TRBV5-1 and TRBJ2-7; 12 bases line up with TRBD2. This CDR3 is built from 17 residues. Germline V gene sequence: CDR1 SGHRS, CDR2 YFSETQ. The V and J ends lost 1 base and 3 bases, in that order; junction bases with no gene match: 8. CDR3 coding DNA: TGCGCCAGCAGCTTGTTGCTAGCGGGAGGGGACTACTACGAGCAGTACTTC. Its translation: CASSLLLAGGDYYEQYF.

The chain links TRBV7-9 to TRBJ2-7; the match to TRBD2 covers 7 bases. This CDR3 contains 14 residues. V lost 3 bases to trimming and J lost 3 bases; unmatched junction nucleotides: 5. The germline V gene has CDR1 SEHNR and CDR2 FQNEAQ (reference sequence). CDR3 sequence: CASSFTGGGYEQYF. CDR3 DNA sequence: TGTGCCAGCAGCTTTACGGGGGGAGGCTACGAGCAGTACTTC.

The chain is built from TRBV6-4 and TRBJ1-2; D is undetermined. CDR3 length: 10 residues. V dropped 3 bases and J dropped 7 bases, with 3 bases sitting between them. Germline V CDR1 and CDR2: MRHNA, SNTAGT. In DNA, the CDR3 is TGTGCCAGCAGTGAGGCTGGCTACACCTTC. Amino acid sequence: CASSEAGYTF.

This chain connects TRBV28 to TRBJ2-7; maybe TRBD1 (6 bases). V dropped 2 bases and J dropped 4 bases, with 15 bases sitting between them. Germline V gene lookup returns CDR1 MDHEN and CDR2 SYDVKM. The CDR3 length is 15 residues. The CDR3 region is CASSLGGGLGYEQYF. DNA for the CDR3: TGTGCCAGCAGTTTAGGGGGCGGGTTAGGTTACGAGCAGTACTTC.

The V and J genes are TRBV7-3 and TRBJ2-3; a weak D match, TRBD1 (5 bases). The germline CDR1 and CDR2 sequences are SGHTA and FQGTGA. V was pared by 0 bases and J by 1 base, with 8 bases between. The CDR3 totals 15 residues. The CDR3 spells CASSLTGAGTDTQYF. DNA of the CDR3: TGTGCCAGCAGCTTAACTGGGGCAGGCACAGATACGCAGTATTTT.

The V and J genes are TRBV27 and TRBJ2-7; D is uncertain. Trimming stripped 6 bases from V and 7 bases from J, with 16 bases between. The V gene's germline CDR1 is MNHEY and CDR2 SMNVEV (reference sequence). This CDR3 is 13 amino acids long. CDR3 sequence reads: CASSQSPWAEQYF. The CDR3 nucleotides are TGTGCCAGCAGCCAAAGCCCCTGGGCGGAGCAGTACTTC.

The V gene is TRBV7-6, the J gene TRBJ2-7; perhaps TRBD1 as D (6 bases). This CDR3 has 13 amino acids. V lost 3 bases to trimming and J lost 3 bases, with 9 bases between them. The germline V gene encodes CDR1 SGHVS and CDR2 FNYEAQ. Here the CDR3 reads CASSFQGNYEQYF. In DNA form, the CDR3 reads TGTGCCAGCAGCTTTCAGGGGAACTACGAGCAGTACTTC.